This TCR beta chain was profiled in a study of OX40 agonist ivuxolimab in advanced cancers. On the study more broadly: In three patients, partial responses were observed, one with hepatocellular carcinoma and two with cutaneous melanoma.

This table comes from immunoSEQ multiplex PCR, and its TCRdb copy is limited to in-frame clones, with some not included. The profile covers 55,000 to 75,000 clones, with more than 75% appearing a single time and approximately 2.4% taken by the ten largest. This clone appeared once. Its antigen is unidentified. V trimming: 4 bases; J trimming: 8 bases; junction bases outside the gene matches: 7. Germline CDR1 and CDR2: SGHRS and YFSETQ. CDR3 length: 15 amino acids. Study-level points and caveats: On average, a greater number of expanded clones characterised CD8+ T cells relative to CD4+. No determination was made of the antigen specificity of the expanded peripheral T cells.

The sequencing here drew on CD4+ or CD8+ T cells sorted from blood, taken in a trial of the OX40 agonist ivuxolimab. The chain joins TRBV5-1 to TRBJ2-3; 13 bases are a match to TRBD2. This TCR derives from an adult with an advanced solid tumor such as melanoma, head and neck, liver or kidney cancer. In DNA form, the CDR3 reads TGCGCCAGCAGCCCTGGGACTAGCGGGATATCTACGCAGTATTTT. It translates to CASSPGTSGISTQYF.